This T cell receptor beta chain was captured by sequencing in a study of cytomegalovirus exposure and HLA in healthy donors (dated by TCRdb to 2016 to 2017). Study-wide context: According to an earlier analysis of around 600 of the donors, about 180 million T cells yielded 95 million to 140 million unique TCR beta sequences and approximately 280 Gb of sequence data. An early release that covered some 630 HLA-typed donors contained about 300 gigabases of sequencing data and tens of millions of unique TCR sequences. Of the approximately 400 genotyped donors, around 81% fell in the genetic ancestry cluster associated with self-reported Caucasian donors. The study was designed to test whether signatures of past pathogen exposure could be identified by cataloging public T cell receptors. Using immunosequencing, the study profiled T cell repertoires from 500 to 800 subjects and related those repertoires to cytomegalovirus serostatus. A separate validation cohort of over a hundred different subjects was used in addition to the 666-subject first cohort. To predict cytomegalovirus infection status, the study combined high-throughput TCR immunosequencing, statistical association of individual TCRs with disease status, and machine learning. In a later analysis, previously published TCR beta repertoires from 600 to 850 donors were re-analyzed and high-resolution HLA genotyping was added so that TCR occurrence patterns could be studied. In the later analysis, no new phenotypic data were used to find candidate immune exposures; instead, reliance was placed on TCR beta sequences and their occurrence across donors. In an earlier analysis of 500 to 650 of the donors, high-throughput TCR beta sequencing was used to judge whether each TCR beta V gene segment behaved as functional or pseudogenic. Alongside the repertoire data, information on donor age, sex, ethnicity and CMV serostatus was compiled. In a later genetic analysis, genome-wide SNP genotypes for about 65% of the 666 donors were used, and that subset was treated as a discovery cohort. Every discovery cohort repertoire had been produced on one sequencing platform. HLA typing covered class I and class II loci at four-digit resolution. Typing coverage varied by locus: about 629-630 donors for A, B, C, DRB1 and DQB1; roughly 500 for DQA1; about 600 for DPA1; 450 to 480 for DPB1. Because of strong linkage in the cohort, roughly five DR-DQ haplotypes were treated as single units for association and clustering. Among 300 to 450 genotyped donors of the cohort, an average of roughly 240,000 unique TCR beta nucleotide sequences were sequenced per donor, roughly 20% of them non-productive. The research as a whole found: Because some donors lacked HLA typing at each locus, the association tests relied only on the typed subset. According to the authors, the approach could potentially be generalized to other disease states and immunological phenotypes. At a false discovery rate of 0.05, a later analysis linked 15,000 to 20,000 TCR beta sequences to specific HLA alleles. Across donors, most TCR sequences were observed very rarely, whereas some public TCRs were present in many individuals. In a later genetic analysis, fewer N-insertions in productive TCRs were reported among donors in an Asian-associated ancestry cluster than the roughly 700-donor mean. Some IMGT-functional V segments, including TRBV6-2 and TRBV6-3, could not be distinguished by the 87-base-pair reads and were therefore excluded. In a later genetic analysis, a missense DCLRE1C variant was associated with V-gene and J-gene trimming of TCR beta chains, and the association was replicated in an independent cohort. Broadly in line with IMGT annotations, most TCR beta V segments showed up in productive rearrangements about 87% or about 30% of the time in an earlier analysis of a few hundred of the donors. The sequencing pipeline was judged likely to have produced a cluster of highly shared sequence variants as a technical artifact. Strong co-occurrence of HLA alleles, especially DR and DQ, made assigning TCR associations to individual alleles difficult. A later analysis reported that several top co-occurrence clusters appeared linked to parvovirus B19, influenza, CMV and Epstein-Barr virus. A later analysis found that most CMV-associated TCR beta chains appeared HLA-restricted, with HLA associations seemingly driven largely by CMV exposure. In a later analysis, HLA-associated TCR beta chains showed more clonal expansion and lower generation probabilities than non-associated chains that were equally common. A total of 164 TCR beta chains were listed by the study as associated with cytomegalovirus. CMV serostatus was the only immune exposure information available for the cohort. According to a later analysis, TCR association rates differed among HLA loci, with DRB1 alleles showing the most associated TCRs and HLA-C alleles showing the fewest. A further reported finding was that TCR beta sequences accurately predicted the HLA-A and HLA-B alleles for most subjects in the first cohort. In vitro tests confirmed that three of the cytomegalovirus-associated TCR beta chains recognize cytomegalovirus antigens. Because counts were too low, roughly 18 rarely observed V segments, including chromosome 9 orphons, were left out of the earlier analysis of several hundred of the donors. The presence/absence analyses assumed that sequencing depth was roughly uniform across donors, and that assumption may not be true. In this cohort, only TCR beta chains were sequenced, and detectable features were limited by the absence of alpha or paired-chain data. Linkage disequilibrium might explain the correlated functional status among segregating V segments, but an unknown experimental factor could not be ruled out. The classifier was reported to diagnose cytomegalovirus status with high specificity and sensitivity in both the original and validation cohorts.

Library preparation employed the immunoSEQ multiplex PCR assay. For the multiplex PCR, a mixture combining 60 forward primers for TCR Vbeta segments and 13 reverse primers for TCR Jbeta segments was used. The CDR3 region of rearranged TCR beta genes was amplified from genomic DNA with a multiplex PCR assay. The amplified TCR beta libraries were sequenced on the Illumina HiSeq System as 87-base-pair reads. In the source study's methods: A later analysis tallied around 80 million unique TCR beta chains across the 666 repertoires, and approximately 12 million of those chains were shared by two or more donors. Raw reads were error-corrected and collapsed into unique sequences with a nearest-neighbor algorithm that merged closely related sequences to remove PCR and sequencing errors. To assign V, D and J gene segments, CDR3 sequences were aligned to IMGT reference sequences. For a sequence to be retained, a match of at least six nucleotides to both a V gene segment and a J gene segment was required. Rearrangements were classified as productive when the CDR3 lacked stop codons and remained in frame with V and J, and all other rearrangements were classified as non-productive. Following IMGT convention, CDR3 was defined as the stretch from the second conserved V-encoded cysteine up to the conserved J-encoded phenylalanine. The earlier analysis of 500 to 650 of the donors excluded any sequence lacking an unambiguous match to a single V gene segment. An earlier analysis of 450 to 650 of the donors called V segments functional above 56.7% productive rearrangements and segregating when the between-donor standard deviation exceeded 5%. To diagnose cytomegalovirus status from the catalog of TCR beta chain sequences, a statistical classification framework was built. V and J gene assignment, in a later analysis, came from comparing TCR nucleotide sequences with IMGT/GENE-DB human TR gene sequences. The TCRdist pipeline was used in a later analysis to assign CDR3 sequences and most-parsimonious VDJ recombination scenarios. In a later analysis, each TCR beta chain was defined by its CDR3 amino acid sequence together with its V-gene family, and reads lacking a unique V-gene family were excluded. A later analysis removed roughly 590 highly shared, low-generation-probability nucleotide sequences to deal with suspected cross-contamination and a sequencing artifact. For each public chain, a later analysis derived a clonal expansion index from normalized ranks of inferred template counts within each repertoire. In a later analysis, generation probabilities were computed using a VDJ recombination model fitted to out-of-frame rearrangements, and the results were checked against IGoR. In a later analysis, hypergeometric tests were used to score TCR-TCR, TCR-HLA and TCR-CMV co-occurrence, with a repertoire-size bias correction applied to TCR pairs. False discovery rates were estimated in a later analysis by permuting HLA or CMV assignments 20 times. A later analysis grouped co-occurring TCRs with DBSCAN, adding TCRdist sequence similarity when clustering within HLA-allele-positive subsets. Repertoires with fewer than 30,000 or more than 120,000 public chains, plus five repertoires with anomalous nucleotide sharing, were excluded from co-occurrence clustering. The table comes from immuneACCESS by way of TCRdb, which keeps in-frame sequences with V and J called. Part of the clones is missing from these tables; in studies checked, under half for an unresolved V gene and the rest for unknown reasons. The V and J calls and the clone size are those of that table, but D and trimming were determined from the DNA. The sample records about 200,000 clones, over 75% of which are singletons. 0.2% to 0.25% of the sample is in the top ten clones.

The cohort was made up of about 670 healthy bone marrow donors. Cohort members were all nominally healthy when sampled, although unrecorded immune exposures were likely present. The donor was CMV seronegative and belonged to the group of 380 or so seronegative cohort members. Every donor gave a peripheral blood sample, and the peripheral blood mononuclear cells from that sample were used for TCR beta sequencing. Genomic DNA was extracted from the blood cell samples with the Qiagen DNeasy Blood Extraction Kit. This clone was counted a few times. The antigen it recognizes is unknown. Base qualities were left out, and no much larger clone turns up one base away. Ends trimmed: V by 7 bases, J by 1 base; bases unmatched to a gene: 8. The CDR3 runs 16 amino acids, cysteine and phenylalanine included. Only the CDR3 part of the read is kept: 48 bases, read in frame from the first base. Taken from the germline V gene, the CDR1 and CDR2 loops are SNHLY and FYNNEI.

The receptor chain draws on TRBV2 and TRBJ2-2, and 8 bases in between align with TRBD2. The sequence came from a girl aged 2 to 10 in good health and CMV-seronegative. Source material: PBMCs. The CDR3 region: CASKRLARLNTGELFF. The DNA sequence is as follows: TGTGCCAGCAAAAGACTAGCGAGACTGAACACCGGGGAGCTGTTTTTT.